A selection of T cell receptor beta chains follows, all from one sample in a study of blood T cells in healthy people across ages. TCRdb reprocessed the 5' RACE reads via MiXCR and lists one record per CDR3 protein. The table has about 1.4 million distinct CDR3 sequences, approximately 59% seen once. Sequencing was performed on blood. The source of these receptors is a young man in good health. The CDR3 runs from the conserved cysteine through the conserved F or W. The D gene is left open where the match is weak. The size entry is marked missing in some rows and otherwise reads once, few, many or a size class.

TRBJ2-1 - TRBV7-9 - CASSSPRAGYNEQFF TGTGCCAGCAGCTCCCCTCGCGCAGGGTACAATGAGCAGTTCTTC
TRBJ2-1 - TRBV25-1 - CASSDWVSSYEQFF TGTGCCAGCAGTGACTGGGTGTCGAGCTATGAGCAGTTCTTC
TRBJ2-7 TRBD2 TRBV9 - CASSPQTSFGCEQYF TGTGCCAGCAGCCCCCAGACTAGCTTTGGGTGCGAGCAGTACTTC
TRBJ1-5 TRBD1 TRBV28 - CASSRQGRQHF TGTGCCAGCAGCCGACAGGGAAGGCAGCATTTT
TRBJ2-7 TRBD2 TRBV2 - CAGSPAGTYEQYF TGTGCCGGATCCCCAGCGGGAACCTACGAGCAGTACTTC
TRBJ1-2 - TRBV4-1 - CTSSQVDSYGYTF TGCACCAGCAGCCAAGTCGACAGTTATGGCTACACCTTC
TRBJ2-7 - TRBV9 - CDSSVEGSSLYEQYF TGTGACAGCAGCGTAGAGGGGAGCTCCCTTTACGAGCAGTACTTC
TRBJ1-5 TRBD1 TRBV5-1 - CASSWYHGTVGQPQHF TGCGCCAGCAGCTGGTACCACGGGACAGTGGGTCAGCCCCAGCATTTT
TRBJ2-3 TRBD2 TRBV29-1 few CSVEVGYGGANTDTQYF TGCAGCGTTGAAGTCGGGTACGGGGGGGCGAACACAGATACGCAGTATTTT
TRBJ1-2 - TRBV6-4 - CASSVDSLYGYTF TGTGCCAGCAGTGTTGACAGTCTCTATGGCTACACCTTC
TRBJ1-6 - TRBV10-2 few CASKSEGQSNSPLHF TGCGCCAGCAAATCGGAAGGACAGAGTAATTCACCCCTCCACTTT
TRBJ2-1 - TRBV4-3 - CASSQSRANSYNEQFF TGCGCCAGCAGCCAATCGCGGGCGAATTCCTACAATGAGCAGTTCTTC
TRBJ1-1 - TRBV19 once CASSPIVDRVLGDTEAFF TGTGCCAGTAGTCCGATAGTGGACAGAGTTCTAGGGGACACTGAAGCTTTCTTT
TRBJ1-2 - TRBV10-3 - CAISEWGTEDGYIF TGTGCCATCAGTGAGTGGGGCACAGAAGATGGCTACATCTTC
TRBJ2-6 - TRBV14 - CASSQTQAPGANVLTF TGTGCCAGCAGCCAAACGCAGGCGCCTGGGGCCAACGTCCTGACTTTC
TRBJ2-2 TRBD1 TRBV20-1 - CSARDRGRPGELFF TGCAGTGCTAGGGACAGGGGGCGCCCCGGGGAGCTGTTTTTT
TRBJ2-7 - TRBV4-1 - CASSQAREGSSYEQYF TGCGCCAGCAGCCAAGCCAGGGAAGGGAGCTCCTACGAGCAGTACTTC
TRBJ2-1 - TRBV7-2 - CASSPTLSYNEQFF TGTGCCAGCAGCCCCACGCTCTCCTACAATGAGCAGTTCTTC
TRBJ2-1 TRBD2 TRBV3-1 - CASSQVASGARSSYNEQFF TGTGCCAGCAGCCAAGTGGCTAGCGGGGCTAGAAGCTCCTACAATGAGCAGTTCTTC
TRBJ1-6 - TRBV28 few CASSFLGGSFSYNSPLHF TGTGCCAGCAGTTTCCTGGGAGGGTCTTTCTCTTATAATTCACCCCTCCACTTT
TRBJ2-7 TRBD1 TRBV4-2 - CASSQDGDRSTYKQYF TGTGCCAGCAGCCAAGATGGGGACAGGTCGACCTACAAGCAGTACTTC
TRBJ1-1 - TRBV29-1 - CSTQGVGLNTEAFF TGCAGCACTCAGGGTGTAGGGCTGAACACTGAAGCTTTCTTT
TRBJ2-3 - TRBV19 once CASSPGNADTQYF TGTGCCAGTAGCCCCGGGAACGCAGATACGCAGTATTTT
TRBJ1-2 - TRBV6-5 once CASSYSYGETNYGYTF TGTGCCAGCAGTTACTCGTACGGAGAGACTAACTATGGCTACACCTTC
TRBJ2-1 - TRBV5-1 few CASSFATNEQFF TGCGCCAGCAGCTTCGCAACCAATGAGCAGTTCTTC
TRBJ2-5 - TRBV12-3/TRBV12-4 - CASSAHQLRDQETQYF TGTGCCAGCAGTGCCCACCAACTTAGGGACCAAGAGACCCAGTACTTC
TRBJ2-5 TRBD2 TRBV20-1 - CSARESGINEQYF TGCAGTGCTAGAGAAAGCGGGATCAATGAGCAGTACTTC
TRBJ2-7 - TRBV28 - CASSLSGGESYEQYF TGTGCCAGCAGTTTATCAGGCGGGGAATCCTACGAGCAGTACTTC
TRBJ2-3 - TRBV27 few CASRSGVPSTDTQYF TGTGCCAGCAGGAGTGGCGTACCTAGCACAGATACGCAGTATTTT